A single sample gave rise to the 9 T cell receptor beta chains below, sequenced in a study of OX40 agonist ivuxolimab in advanced cancers. Data came from immunoSEQ multiplex PCR; TCRdb stores just in-frame clones and leaves some out. This repertoire shows about 69,000 clones, 80% to 85% found once; its top ten account for 2% to 2.5%. Specimen: CD4+ or CD8+ T cells sorted from blood, collected in a trial of the OX40 agonist ivuxolimab. The source of these receptors is an adult with an advanced solid tumor such as melanoma, head and neck, liver or kidney cancer.

This chain connects TRBV6-1 to TRBJ1-2; 7 nucleotides align to TRBD1. Trimming removed 7 bases from V and 5 bases from J; junction bases left unmatched: 7. CDR1 and CDR2 (germline): MNHNS, SASEGT. CDR3 length: 13 amino acids. The CDR3 DNA sequence: TGTGCCAGCAAATTGACAGGGATTTATGGCTACACCTTC. This gives the protein CASKLTGIYGYTF.

In this sample, this clone turned up a few times. The chain uses TRBV2 and TRBJ1-2; D remains unclear. The CDR3 loop spans 13 amino acids. The V end was cut by 8 bases, the J end by 1 base, with 11 bases between. Germline lookup yields CDR1 SNHLY and CDR2 FYNNEI. The chain's CDR3 is CASLDDDNYGYTF. For the CDR3, the DNA is TGTGCCAGCCTAGATGACGATAACTATGGCTACACCTTC. The full variable domain, in which reference TRBV2 and TRBJ1-2 provide the parts outside the CDR3, is EPEVTQTPSHQVTQMGQEVILRCVPISNHLYFYWYRQILGQKVEFLVSFYNNEISEKSEIFDDQFSVERPDGSNFTLKIRSTKLEDSAMYFCASLDDDNYGYTFGSGTRLTVV.

The chain uses TRBV4-2 and TRBJ2-3, with D uncertain. V lost 0 bases and J lost 2, with 6 bases in between. The CDR3 loop spans 14 amino acids. The germline V gene has CDR1 LGHNA and CDR2 YNFKEQ. CDR3 loop: CASSQERHTDTQYF. In nucleotides, the CDR3 is TGTGCCAGCAGCCAAGAAAGGCACACAGATACGCAGTATTTT.

The chain combines TRBV27 with TRBJ1-1, with no clear D. Germline CDR1 and CDR2: MNHEY and SMNVEV (reference sequence). This CDR3 is built from 19 residues. Between the trimmed V and J ends, which lost 6 bases and 0 bases, there was a span of 26 bases. Here the CDR3 reads CASSSSRVTRRGVNTEAFF. Here the CDR3 DNA reads TGTGCCAGCAGCTCTTCTAGGGTAACCCGACGCGGCGTGAACACTGAAGCTTTCTTT.

The chain links TRBV6-1 to TRBJ2-1; 12 bases fit TRBD2. Looked up from germline, CDR1 is MNHNS and CDR2 is SASEGT. The CDR3 loop spans 16 amino acids. The ends lost 1 base at V and 8 bases at J; junction bases unmatched: 6. In DNA form, the CDR3 reads TGTGCCAGCAGTGAAGGCCTAGCGGGGGGGCATTATGAGCAGTTCTTC. Translation gives CASSEGLAGGHYEQFF.

The sample holds one count of this clone. In nucleotides, the CDR3 is TGTGCCAGCTCATCGGACGGCTACGAGCAGTACTTC. It yields the protein CASSSDGYEQYF. V usage is TRBV18 and J usage is TRBJ2-7, with no clear D. The CDR3 totals 12 residues. Trimming left V 5 bases short and J 3 bases short, with 8 bases between. Germline loops: CDR1 KGHSH, CDR2 LQKENI.

V and J are TRBV19 and TRBJ2-1, with D uncertain. CDR1 and CDR2 (germline): LNHDA, SQIVND (reference sequence). This CDR3 is 15 amino acids long. V shed 2 bases and J shed 0 bases, with 8 bases lying between them. In DNA form, the CDR3 reads TGTGCCAGTAGTATAACAAGGAGCTCCTACAATGAGCAGTTCTTC. Translated: CASSITRSSYNEQFF.

The V and J genes are TRBV30 and TRBJ2-3, with 7 nucleotides matching TRBD2. V shed 3 bases, J shed 2 bases, and the junction held 11 bases outside the gene matches. This CDR3 has 16 amino acids. Germline V gene lookup returns CDR1 GTSNPN and CDR2 SVGIG (reference sequence). The CDR3 is CAWSPGGRPNTDTQYF. The CDR3 nucleotides read TGTGCCTGGAGCCCCGGGGGGAGGCCGAACACAGATACGCAGTATTTT.

This clone was seen only once. The CDR3 is CASSSSGTRGTEAFF. In DNA form, the CDR3 reads TGTGCCAGCAGCTCATCAGGGACCCGGGGGACTGAAGCTTTCTTT. This rearrangement joins TRBV5-4 to TRBJ1-1; tentatively, D is TRBD1 (5 bases). V was pared by 3 bases and J by 5 bases, with 17 bases between. This CDR3 spans 15 amino acids. Germline CDR1 and CDR2: SGHNT and YYREEE (reference sequence).